The source of this T cell receptor beta chain is a study of T cell clonotyping in hematopoietic cell transplantation. Study outcomes and limitations: Few recipient clonotypes overlapped donors; over 95% were de novo at given depth. Pathologically expanded recipient clonotypes increased progressively from day 30 to day 180 as diversity fell.

The V end was cut by 3 bases, the J end by 4 bases, with 10 bases between. Germline values: CDR1 GTSNPN, CDR2 SVGIG (reference sequence). There are 12 residues in the CDR3. Some clones are missing from TCRdb's copy, which holds only in-frame ones; the method was immunoSEQ multiplex PCR. The table includes 9,000 or so clones, over 75% detected once. Comments on this clone: Its antigen is not known.

The V and J genes are TRBV30 and TRBJ2-7; unclear D gene. Sequences were derived from peripheral blood mononuclear cells, sampled 180 days after allogeneic stem cell transplant. The TCR originated in a female patient aged 45-60 years who had an allogeneic stem cell transplant from a related donor, so the T cells may come from the graft donor. Some clones in this sample may be carry-over from other donors' samples. The CDR3 loop is CAWSPRGYEQYF. CDR3 nucleotides: TGTGCCTGGAGCCCCCGCGGATACGAGCAGTACTTC.